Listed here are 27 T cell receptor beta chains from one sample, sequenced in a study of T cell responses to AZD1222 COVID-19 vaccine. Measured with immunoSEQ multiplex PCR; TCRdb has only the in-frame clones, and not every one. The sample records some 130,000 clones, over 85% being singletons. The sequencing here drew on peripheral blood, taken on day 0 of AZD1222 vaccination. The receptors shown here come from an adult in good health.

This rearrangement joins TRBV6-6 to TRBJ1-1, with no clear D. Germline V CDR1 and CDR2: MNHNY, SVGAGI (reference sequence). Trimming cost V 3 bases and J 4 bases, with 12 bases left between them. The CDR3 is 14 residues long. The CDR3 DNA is TGTGCCAGCAGTTATCGGCCCGGCGGCACTGAAGCTTTCTTT. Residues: CASSYRPGGTEAFF.

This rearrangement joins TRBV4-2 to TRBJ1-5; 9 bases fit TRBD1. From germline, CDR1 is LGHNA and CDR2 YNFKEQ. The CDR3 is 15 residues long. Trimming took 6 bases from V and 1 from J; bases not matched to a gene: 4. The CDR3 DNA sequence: TGTGCCAGCAGGCGGGACAGGGAAAGCAATCAGCCCCAGCATTTT. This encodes CASRRDRESNQPQHF.

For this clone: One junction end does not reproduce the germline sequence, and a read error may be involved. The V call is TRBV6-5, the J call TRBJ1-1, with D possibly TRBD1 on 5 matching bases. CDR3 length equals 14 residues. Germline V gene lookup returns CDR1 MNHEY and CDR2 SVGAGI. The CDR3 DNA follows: TGCACAAGCTCGGGGCGCATGGGGCACACTGAAGCTTTCTTT. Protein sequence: CTSSGRMGHTEAFF.

The CDR3 nucleotides are TGTGCCAGCACCTTACAGGGGCTAAGCAATCAGCCCCAGCATTTT. This codes for CASTLQGLSNQPQHF. The V gene is TRBV5-6, the J gene TRBJ1-5; 7 bases fit TRBD1. The V and J ends lost 6 bases and 1 base, in that order; junction bases with no gene match: 7. Per the germline V gene, CDR1 is SGHDT and CDR2 is YYEEEE. The CDR3 consists of 15 residues.

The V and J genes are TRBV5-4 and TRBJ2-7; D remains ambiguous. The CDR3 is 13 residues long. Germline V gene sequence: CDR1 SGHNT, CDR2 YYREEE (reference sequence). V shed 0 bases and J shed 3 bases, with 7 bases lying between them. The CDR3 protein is CASSLGQFYEQYF. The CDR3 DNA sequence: TGTGCCAGCAGCTTGGGGCAGTTCTACGAGCAGTACTTC.

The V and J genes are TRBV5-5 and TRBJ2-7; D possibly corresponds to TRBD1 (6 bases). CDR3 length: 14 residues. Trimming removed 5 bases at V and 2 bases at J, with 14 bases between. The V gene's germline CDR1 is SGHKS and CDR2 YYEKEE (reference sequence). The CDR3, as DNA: TGTGCCAGCAGACCAGGGACACTAACCTACGAGCAGTACTTC. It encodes CASRPGTLTYEQYF.

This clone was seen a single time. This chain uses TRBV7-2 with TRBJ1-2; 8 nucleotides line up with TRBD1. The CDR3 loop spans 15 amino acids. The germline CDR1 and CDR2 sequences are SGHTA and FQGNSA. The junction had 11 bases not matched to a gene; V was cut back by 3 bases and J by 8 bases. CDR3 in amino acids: CASSLYGQGERGYTF. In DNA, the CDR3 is TGTGCCAGCAGCTTGTACGGACAGGGCGAACGGGGCTACACCTTC. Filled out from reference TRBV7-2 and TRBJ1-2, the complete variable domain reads GAGVSQSPSNKVTEKGKDVELRCDPISGHTALYWYRQSLGQGLEFLIYFQGNSAPDKSGLPSDRFSAERTGGSVSTLTIQRTQQEDSAVYLCASSLYGQGERGYTFGSGTRLTVV.

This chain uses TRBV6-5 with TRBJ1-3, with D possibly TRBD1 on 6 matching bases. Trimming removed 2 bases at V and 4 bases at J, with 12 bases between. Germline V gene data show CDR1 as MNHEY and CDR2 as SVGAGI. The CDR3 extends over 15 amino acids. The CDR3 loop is CASSYRQGSGNTIYF. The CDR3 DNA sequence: TGTGCCAGCAGTTACCGGCAGGGGTCAGGAAACACCATATATTTT.

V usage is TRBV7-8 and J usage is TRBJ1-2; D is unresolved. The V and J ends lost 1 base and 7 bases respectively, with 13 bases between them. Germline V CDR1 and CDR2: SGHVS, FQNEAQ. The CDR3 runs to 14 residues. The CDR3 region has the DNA TGTGCCAGCAGCTTAGGTGTTGAGGGAAGTGGCTACACCTTC. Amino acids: CASSLGVEGSGYTF.

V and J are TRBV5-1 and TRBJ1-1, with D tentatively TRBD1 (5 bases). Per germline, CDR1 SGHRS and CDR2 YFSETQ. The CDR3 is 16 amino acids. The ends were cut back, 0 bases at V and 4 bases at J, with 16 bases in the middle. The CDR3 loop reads CASSLARGIFFTEAFF. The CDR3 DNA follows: TGCGCCAGCAGCTTGGCCCGGGGGATATTCTTCACTGAAGCTTTCTTT.

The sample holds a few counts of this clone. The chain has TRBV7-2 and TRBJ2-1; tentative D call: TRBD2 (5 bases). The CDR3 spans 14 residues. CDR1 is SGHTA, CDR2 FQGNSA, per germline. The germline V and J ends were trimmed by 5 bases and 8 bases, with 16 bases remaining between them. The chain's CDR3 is CASSPSASNHEQFF. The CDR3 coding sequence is TGTGCCAGCAGCCCGTCTGCTAGCAATCATGAGCAGTTCTTC.

In nucleotides, the CDR3 is TGCGCCAGCAGCCAAGTTCGCACCGAGGGGGCCCCCCAAGCGAACACCGGGGAGCTGTTTTTT. The encoded protein is CASSQVRTEGAPQANTGELFF. The chain combines TRBV4-1 with TRBJ2-2; 7 bases align to TRBD1. The CDR3 is 21 residues long. Germline CDR1 reads MGHRA; CDR2 reads YSYEKL. V was pared by 1 base and J by 0 bases, with 17 bases of the junction left unmatched.

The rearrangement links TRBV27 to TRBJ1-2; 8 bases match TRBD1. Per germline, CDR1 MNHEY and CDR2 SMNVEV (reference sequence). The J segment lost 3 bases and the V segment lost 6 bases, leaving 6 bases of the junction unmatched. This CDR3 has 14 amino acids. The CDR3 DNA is TGTGCCAGCAGCCCAATGACAGGGGACTATGGCTACACCTTC. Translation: CASSPMTGDYGYTF.

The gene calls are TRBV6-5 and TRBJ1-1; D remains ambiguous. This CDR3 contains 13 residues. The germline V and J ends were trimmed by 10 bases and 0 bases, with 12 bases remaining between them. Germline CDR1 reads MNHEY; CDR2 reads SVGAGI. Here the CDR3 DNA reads TGTGCCACAGGAGGGAAAATGAACACTGAAGCTTTCTTT. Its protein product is CATGGKMNTEAFF.

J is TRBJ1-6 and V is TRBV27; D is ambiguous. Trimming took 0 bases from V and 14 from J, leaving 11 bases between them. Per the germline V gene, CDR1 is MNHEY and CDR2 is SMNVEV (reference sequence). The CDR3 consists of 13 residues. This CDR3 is CASSLSGSYTLHF. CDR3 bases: TGTGCCAGCAGTTTATCTGGGTCGTATACCCTCCACTTT.

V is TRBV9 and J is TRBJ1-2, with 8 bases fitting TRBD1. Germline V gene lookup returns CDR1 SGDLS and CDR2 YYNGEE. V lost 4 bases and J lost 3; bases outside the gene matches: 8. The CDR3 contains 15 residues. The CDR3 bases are TGTGCCAGCAGCTTCCGACAGGGGTCGGACTATGGCTACACCTTC. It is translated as CASSFRQGSDYGYTF.

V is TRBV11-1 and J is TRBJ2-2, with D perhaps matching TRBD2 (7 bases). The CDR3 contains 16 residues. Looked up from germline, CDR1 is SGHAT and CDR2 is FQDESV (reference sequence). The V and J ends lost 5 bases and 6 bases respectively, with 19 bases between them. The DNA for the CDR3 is TGTGCCAGCAGCCCGTTGAGGGGGGGCCGAGCCGGGGAGCTGTTTTTT. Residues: CASSPLRGGRAGELFF.

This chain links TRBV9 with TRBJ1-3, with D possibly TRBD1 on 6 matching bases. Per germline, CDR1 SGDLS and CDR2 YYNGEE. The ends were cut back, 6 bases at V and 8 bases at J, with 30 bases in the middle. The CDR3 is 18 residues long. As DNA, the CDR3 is TGTGCCAGCACCACTCTGGGGGGTCACAGGGAATTATCGGACACCATATATTTT. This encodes CASTTLGGHRELSDTIYF.

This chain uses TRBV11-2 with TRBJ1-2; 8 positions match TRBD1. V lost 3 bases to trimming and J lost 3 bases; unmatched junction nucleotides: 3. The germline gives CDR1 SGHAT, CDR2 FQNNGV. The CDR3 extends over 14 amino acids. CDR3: CASSFKQGDYGYTF. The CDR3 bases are TGTGCCAGCAGCTTCAAACAGGGGGACTATGGCTACACCTTC.

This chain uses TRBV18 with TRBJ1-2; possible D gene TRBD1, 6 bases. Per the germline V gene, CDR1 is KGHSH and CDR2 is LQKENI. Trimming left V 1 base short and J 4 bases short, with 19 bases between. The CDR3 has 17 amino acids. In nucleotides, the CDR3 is TGTGCCAGCTCACCACGACGTACGGGGGGCTCGATCTATGGCTACACCTTC. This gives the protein CASSPRRTGGSIYGYTF.

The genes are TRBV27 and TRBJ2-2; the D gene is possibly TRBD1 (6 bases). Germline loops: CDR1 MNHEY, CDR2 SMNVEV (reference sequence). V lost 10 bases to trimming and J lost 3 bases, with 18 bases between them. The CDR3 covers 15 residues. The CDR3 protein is CATKTGNGDTGELFF. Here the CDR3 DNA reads TGTGCCACCAAGACAGGCAACGGGGACACCGGGGAGCTGTTTTTT.

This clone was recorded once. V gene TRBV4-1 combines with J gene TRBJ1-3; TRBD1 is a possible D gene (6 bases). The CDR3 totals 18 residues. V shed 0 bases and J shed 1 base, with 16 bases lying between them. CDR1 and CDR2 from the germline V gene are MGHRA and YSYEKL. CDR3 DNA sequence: TGCGCCAGCAGCCAAGATGAGGGGGGGCGGCTTTCTGGAAACACCATATATTTT. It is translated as CASSQDEGGRLSGNTIYF.

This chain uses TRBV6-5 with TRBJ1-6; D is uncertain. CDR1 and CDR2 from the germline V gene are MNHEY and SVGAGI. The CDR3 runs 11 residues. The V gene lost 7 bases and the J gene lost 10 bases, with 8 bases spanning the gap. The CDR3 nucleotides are TGTGCCAGCACGGGAACCTCACCCCTCCACTTT. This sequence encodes CASTGTSPLHF.

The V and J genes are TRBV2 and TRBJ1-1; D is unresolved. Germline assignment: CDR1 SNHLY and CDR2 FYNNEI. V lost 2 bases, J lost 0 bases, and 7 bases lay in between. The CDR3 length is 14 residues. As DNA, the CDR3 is TGTGCCAGCAGTGAATTAAGAATGAACACTGAAGCTTTCTTT. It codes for CASSELRMNTEAFF.

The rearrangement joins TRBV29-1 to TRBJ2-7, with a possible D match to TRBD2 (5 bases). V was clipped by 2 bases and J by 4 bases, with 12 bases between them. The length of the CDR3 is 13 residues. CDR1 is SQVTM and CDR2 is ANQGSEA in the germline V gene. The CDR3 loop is CSVEHRGTYEQYF. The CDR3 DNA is TGCAGCGTTGAACACCGGGGAACTTACGAGCAGTACTTC.

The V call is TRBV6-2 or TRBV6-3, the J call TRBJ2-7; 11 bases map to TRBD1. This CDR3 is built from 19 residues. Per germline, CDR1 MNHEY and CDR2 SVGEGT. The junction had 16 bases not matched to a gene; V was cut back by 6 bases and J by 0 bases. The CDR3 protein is CASSPNRDRGFHGSYEQYF. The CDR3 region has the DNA TGTGCCAGCAGCCCAAACCGGGACAGGGGGTTCCACGGCTCCTACGAGCAGTACTTC.

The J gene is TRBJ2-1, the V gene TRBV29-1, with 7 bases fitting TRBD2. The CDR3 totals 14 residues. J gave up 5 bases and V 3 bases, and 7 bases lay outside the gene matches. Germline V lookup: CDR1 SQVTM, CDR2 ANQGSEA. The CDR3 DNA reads TGCAGCGTTGAGGGACGGGGGGTTAACAATGAGCAGTTCTTC. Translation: CSVEGRGVNNEQFF.